The entry below describes one TCR beta chain. Its antigen is not identified. A much larger clone lies one base from this, so it may be a read error. The sample belongs to a study of CD8 T cells in ankylosing spondylitis. By quantitative 5'-RACE with molecular barcodes, the TCR beta libraries were made. Each CDR3 protein gets one entry after TCRdb re-called the 5' RACE reads with MiXCR. This sample has roughly 91,000 distinct CDR3 sequences, with about 8% found just once. Regarding the study as a whole: Prior work had noted some motif variants in reactive arthritis blood and synovial fluid. Blood of patients with ankylosing spondylitis appeared to be characterized by a TCR beta motif of eight or nine highly homologous variants. Disease-linked clones were found to be CD8+ and relatively rare in peripheral blood.

CDR3 length equals 16 residues. Germline CDR1 is SGHVS and CDR2 is FQNEAQ. Material: blood, either unsorted or a sorted T cell fraction (not recorded which). This chain uses TRBV7-8 with TRBJ2-1, with 8 bases fitting TRBD2. The receptor was derived from a male donor with ankylosing spondylitis or in good health (not recorded which). CDR3 in amino acids: CVSSQSAGDLYNEQFF. The CDR3 DNA follows: TGTGTCAGCAGCCAATCAGCGGGAGACCTCTACAATGAGCAGTTCTTC.